The sample holds a few counts of the clone carrying this T cell receptor beta chain. Its target is not known. These data originate in a study of beta chain features in type 1 diabetes. Broader study findings: Type 1 diabetes patients had TCRB CDR3s that were shorter (moderately but significantly so) in all four CD4+ subsets. Any HLA effect on TCRB rearrangement was left unresolved by small sub-analyses.

Expressed TCRB transcripts got sequenced, as all isolated RNA was reverse transcribed. Generated by immunoSEQ multiplex PCR, the TCRdb table keeps only in-frame clones and is missing some. The sample records about 340,000 clones, 9.3% being singletons. The CDR3 runs to 15 residues. In germline, CDR1 is SGHAT, CDR2 FQNNGV. V was pared by 5 bases and J by 6 bases, with 18 bases between. By way of CD45RO/CCR7/CD25/CD127/CD95/CD27, the CD4+ regulatory, stem cell-like memory, central memory and naive cells were sorted. This clonotype originated in a man aged 30 to 45 with type 1 diabetes. The V gene is TRBV11-2, the J gene TRBJ2-3; D possibly corresponds to TRBD1 (5 bases). Sequencing used central memory CD4+ T cells from blood. The CDR3 DNA reads as TGTGCCAGCAGCCCAAAGGTGGGGCCGATGGATACGCAGTATTTT. Translated: CASSPKVGPMDTQYF. The full variable domain, its missing parts supplied by reference TRBV11-2 and TRBJ2-3, is EAGVAQSPRYKIIEKRQSVAFWCNPISGHATLYWYQQILGQGPKLLIQFQNNGVVDDSQLPKDRFSAERLKGVDSTLKIQPAKLEDSAVYLCASSPKVGPMDTQYFGPGTRLTVL.